The T cell receptor beta chain under discussion was sequenced for a study of response to subunit inactivated influenza vaccine. Remarks on this clonotype: Antigen unknown.

TCRdb re-derived calls from the RT-PCR reads in MiXCR, one entry per CDR3 protein. Found here are 600,000 to 850,000 distinct CDR3 sequences, less than 15% of them singletons; the top ten hold approximately 7.6%. CDR3 size: 16 residues. Germline loops: CDR1 DFQATT, CDR2 SNEGSKA (reference sequence). Losses at the gene ends were 4 bases for V and 2 bases for J; bases not matched to a gene: 12. Points from the study as a whole: T cells newly recruited by each seasonal influenza vaccination are few, the authors suggested.

The sample here was PBMCs from blood, taken 14 to 15 days before vaccination. The sequence was collected from a man over 45 who received an inactivated influenza vaccine. The chain is built from TRBV20-1 and TRBJ2-7; 9 bases line up with TRBD2. Written as DNA, the CDR3 is TGCAGTGCTACCCCTCTCCGGACTAGCGAGACCTACGAGCAGTACTTC. This gives the protein CSATPLRTSETYEQYF.